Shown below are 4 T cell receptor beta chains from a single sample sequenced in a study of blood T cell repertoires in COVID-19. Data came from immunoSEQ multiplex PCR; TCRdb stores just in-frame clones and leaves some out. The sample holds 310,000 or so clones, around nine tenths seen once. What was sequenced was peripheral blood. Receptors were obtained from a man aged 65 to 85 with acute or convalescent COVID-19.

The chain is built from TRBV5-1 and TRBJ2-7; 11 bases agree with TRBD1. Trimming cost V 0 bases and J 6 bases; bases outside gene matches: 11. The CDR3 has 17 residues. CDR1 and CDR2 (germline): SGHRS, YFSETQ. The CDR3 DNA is TGCGCCAGCAGCTTGGCCCCACCGGGACAGGGGGTTGGCGAGCAGTACTTC. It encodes CASSLAPPGQGVGEQYF.

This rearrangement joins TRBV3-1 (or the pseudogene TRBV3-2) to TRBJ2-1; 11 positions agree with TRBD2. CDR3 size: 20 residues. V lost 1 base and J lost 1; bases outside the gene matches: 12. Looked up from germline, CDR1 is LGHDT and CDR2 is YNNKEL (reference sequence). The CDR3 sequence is CASSQVALTSGIGSYNEQFF. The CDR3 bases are TGTGCCAGCAGCCAAGTAGCGTTGACTAGCGGGATAGGGTCCTACAATGAGCAGTTCTTC.

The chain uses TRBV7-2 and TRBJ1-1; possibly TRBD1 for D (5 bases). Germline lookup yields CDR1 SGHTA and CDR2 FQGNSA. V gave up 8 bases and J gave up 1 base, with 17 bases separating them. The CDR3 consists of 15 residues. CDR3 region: CASCLGLSPNTEAFF. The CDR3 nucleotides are TGTGCCAGCTGTCTGGGGCTATCCCCGAACACTGAAGCTTTCTTT.

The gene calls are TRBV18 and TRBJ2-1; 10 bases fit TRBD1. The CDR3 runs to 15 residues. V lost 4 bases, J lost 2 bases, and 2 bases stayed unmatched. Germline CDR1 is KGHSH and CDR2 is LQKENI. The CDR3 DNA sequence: TGTGCCAGCTCACGCGGACAGGGGGCCTACAATGAGCAGTTCTTC. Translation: CASSRGQGAYNEQFF.